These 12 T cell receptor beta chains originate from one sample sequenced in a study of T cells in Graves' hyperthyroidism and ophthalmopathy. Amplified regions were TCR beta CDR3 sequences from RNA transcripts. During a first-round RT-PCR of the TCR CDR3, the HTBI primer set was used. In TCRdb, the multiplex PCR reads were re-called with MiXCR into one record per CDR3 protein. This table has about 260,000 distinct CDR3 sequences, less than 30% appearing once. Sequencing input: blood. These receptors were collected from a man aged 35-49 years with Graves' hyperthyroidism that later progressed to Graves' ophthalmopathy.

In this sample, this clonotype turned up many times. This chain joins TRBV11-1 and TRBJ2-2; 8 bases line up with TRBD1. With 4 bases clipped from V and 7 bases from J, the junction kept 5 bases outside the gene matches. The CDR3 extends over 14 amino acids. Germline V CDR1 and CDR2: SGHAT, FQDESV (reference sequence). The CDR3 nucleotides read TGTGCCAGCAGCTCTGGACAGGGTAACGGGGAGCTGTTTTTT. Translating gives CASSSGQGNGELFF.

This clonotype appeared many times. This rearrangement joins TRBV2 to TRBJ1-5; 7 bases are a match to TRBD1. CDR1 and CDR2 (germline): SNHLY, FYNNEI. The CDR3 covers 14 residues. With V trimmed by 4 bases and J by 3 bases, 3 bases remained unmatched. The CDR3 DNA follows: TGTGCCAGCAGTGGGACAGGCGTCAATCAGCCCCAGCATTTT. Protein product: CASSGTGVNQPQHF.

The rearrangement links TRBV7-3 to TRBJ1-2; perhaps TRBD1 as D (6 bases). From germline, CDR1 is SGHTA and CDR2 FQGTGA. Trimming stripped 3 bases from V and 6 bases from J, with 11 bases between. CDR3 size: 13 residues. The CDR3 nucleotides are TGTGCCAGCAGCTTTGGGGGGGCTAATGGCTACACCTTC. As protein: CASSFGGANGYTF.

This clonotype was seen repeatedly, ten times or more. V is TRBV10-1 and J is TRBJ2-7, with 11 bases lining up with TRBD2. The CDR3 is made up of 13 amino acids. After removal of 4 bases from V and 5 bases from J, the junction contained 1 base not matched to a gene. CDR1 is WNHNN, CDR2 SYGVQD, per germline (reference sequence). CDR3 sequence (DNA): TGCGCCAGCAGTGTAGCGGGAGGGGACGAGCAGTACTTC. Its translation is CASSVAGGDEQYF.

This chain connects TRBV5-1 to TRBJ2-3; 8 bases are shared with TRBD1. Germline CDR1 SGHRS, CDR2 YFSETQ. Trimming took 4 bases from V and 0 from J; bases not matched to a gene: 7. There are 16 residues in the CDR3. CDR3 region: CASSTGQGISTDTQYF. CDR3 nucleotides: TGCGCCAGCAGCACCGGACAGGGTATAAGCACAGATACGCAGTATTTT.

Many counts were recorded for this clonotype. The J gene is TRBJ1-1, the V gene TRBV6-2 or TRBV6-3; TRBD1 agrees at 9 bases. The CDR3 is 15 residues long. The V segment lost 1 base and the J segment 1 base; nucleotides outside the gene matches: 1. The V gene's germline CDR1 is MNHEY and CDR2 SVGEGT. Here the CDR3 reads CASSYLGQGNTEAFF. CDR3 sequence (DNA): TGTGCCAGCAGTTACTTGGGACAGGGGAACACTGAAGCTTTCTTT.

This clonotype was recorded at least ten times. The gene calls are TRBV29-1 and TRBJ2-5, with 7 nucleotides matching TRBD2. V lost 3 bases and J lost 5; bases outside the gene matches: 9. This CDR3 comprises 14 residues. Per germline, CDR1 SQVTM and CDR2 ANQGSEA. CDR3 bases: TGCAGCGTTGATAGCAGCGGGATTGTTGAGACCCAGTACTTC. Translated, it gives CSVDSSGIVETQYF.

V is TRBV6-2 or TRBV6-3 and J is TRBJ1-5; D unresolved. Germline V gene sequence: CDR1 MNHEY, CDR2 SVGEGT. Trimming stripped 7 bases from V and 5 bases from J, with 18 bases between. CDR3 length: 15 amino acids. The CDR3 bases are TGTGCCAGCACCATGGGCCAAGGGTTGGATCAGCCCCAGCATTTT. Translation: CASTMGQGLDQPQHF.

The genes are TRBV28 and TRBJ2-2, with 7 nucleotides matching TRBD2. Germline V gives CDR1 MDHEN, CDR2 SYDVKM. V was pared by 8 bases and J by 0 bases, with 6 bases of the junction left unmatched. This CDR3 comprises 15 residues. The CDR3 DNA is TGTGCCAGCGTTAGAGCGGGAACGAACACCGGGGAGCTGTTTTTT. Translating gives CASVRAGTNTGELFF.

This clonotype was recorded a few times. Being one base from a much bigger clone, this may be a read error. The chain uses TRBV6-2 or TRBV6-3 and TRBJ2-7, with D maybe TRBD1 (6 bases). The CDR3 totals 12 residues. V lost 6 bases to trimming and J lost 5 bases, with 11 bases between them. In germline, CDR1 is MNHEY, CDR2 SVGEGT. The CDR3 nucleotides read TGTGCCAGCAGCCCAGGGGTGAACGAGCAGTACTTC. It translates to CASSPGVNEQYF.

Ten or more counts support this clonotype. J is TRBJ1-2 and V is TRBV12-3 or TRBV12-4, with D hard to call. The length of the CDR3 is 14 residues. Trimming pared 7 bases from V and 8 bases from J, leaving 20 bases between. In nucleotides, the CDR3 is TGTGCCAGCACCTTCCTGAACACCCTCGGGGGCTACACCTTC. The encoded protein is CASTFLNTLGGYTF.

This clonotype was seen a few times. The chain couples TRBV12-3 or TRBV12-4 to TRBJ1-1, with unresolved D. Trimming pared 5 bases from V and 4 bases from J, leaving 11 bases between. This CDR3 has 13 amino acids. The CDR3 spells CASSPRRLTEAFF. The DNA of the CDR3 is TGTGCCAGCAGTCCTCGACGGCTCACTGAAGCTTTCTTT.